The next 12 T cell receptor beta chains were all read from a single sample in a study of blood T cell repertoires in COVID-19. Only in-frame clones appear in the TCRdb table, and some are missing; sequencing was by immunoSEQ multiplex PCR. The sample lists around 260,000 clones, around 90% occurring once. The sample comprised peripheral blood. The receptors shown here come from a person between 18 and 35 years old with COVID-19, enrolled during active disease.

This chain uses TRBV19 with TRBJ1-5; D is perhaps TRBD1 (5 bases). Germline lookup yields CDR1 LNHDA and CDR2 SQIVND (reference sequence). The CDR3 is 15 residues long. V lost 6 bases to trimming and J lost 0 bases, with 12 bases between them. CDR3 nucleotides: TGTGCCAGTAGATGGGAGGGGTATAGCAATCAGCCCCAGCATTTT. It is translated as CASRWEGYSNQPQHF. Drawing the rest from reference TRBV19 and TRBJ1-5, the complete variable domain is DGGITQSPKYLFRKEGQNVTLSCEQNLNHDAMYWYRQDPGQGLRLIYYSQIVNDFQKGDIAEGYSVSREKKESFPLTVTSAQKNPTAFYLCASRWEGYSNQPQHFGDGTRLSIL.

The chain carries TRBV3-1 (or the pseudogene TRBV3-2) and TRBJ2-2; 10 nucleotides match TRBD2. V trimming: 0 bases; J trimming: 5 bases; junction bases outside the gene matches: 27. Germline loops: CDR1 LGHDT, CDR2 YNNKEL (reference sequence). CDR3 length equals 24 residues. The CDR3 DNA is TGTGCCAGCAGCCAAGATCCCGGGCGGTGGGAAGCGGGAGGGCCCACTACCCCTACCGGGGAGCTGTTTTTT. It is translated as CASSQDPGRWEAGGPTTPTGELFF.

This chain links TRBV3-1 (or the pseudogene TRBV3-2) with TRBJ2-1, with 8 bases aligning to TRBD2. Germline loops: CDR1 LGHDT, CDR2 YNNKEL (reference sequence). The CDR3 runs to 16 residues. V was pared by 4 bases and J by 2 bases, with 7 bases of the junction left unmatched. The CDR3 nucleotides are TGTGCCAGCAGCCGGAGCGGGAGTCGCACCTACAATGAGCAGTTCTTC. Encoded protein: CASSRSGSRTYNEQFF.

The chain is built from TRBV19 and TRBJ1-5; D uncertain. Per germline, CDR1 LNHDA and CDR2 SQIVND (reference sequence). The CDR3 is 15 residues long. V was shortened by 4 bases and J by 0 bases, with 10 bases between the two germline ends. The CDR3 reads CASSTTHYSNQPQHF. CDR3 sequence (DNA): TGTGCCAGTAGTACCACACACTATAGCAATCAGCCCCAGCATTTT.

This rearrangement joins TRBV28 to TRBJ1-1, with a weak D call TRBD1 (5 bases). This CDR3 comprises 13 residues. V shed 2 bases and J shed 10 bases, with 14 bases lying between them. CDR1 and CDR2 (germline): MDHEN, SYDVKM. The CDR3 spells CASSLGPLQGAFF. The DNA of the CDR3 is TGTGCCAGCAGTTTAGGCCCTTTGCAGGGAGCTTTCTTT. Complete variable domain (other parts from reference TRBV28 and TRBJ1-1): DVKVTQSSRYLVKRTGEKVFLECVQDMDHENMFWYRQDPGLGLRLIYFSYDVKMKEKGDIPEGYSVSREKKERFSLILESASTNQTSMYLCASSLGPLQGAFFGQGTRLTVV.

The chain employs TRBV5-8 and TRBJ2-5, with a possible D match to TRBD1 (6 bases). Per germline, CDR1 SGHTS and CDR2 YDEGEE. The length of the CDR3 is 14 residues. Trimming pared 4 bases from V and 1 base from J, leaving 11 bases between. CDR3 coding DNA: TGTGCCAGCAGCCTGGGACACCTCCAAGAGACCCAGTACTTC. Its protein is CASSLGHLQETQYF.

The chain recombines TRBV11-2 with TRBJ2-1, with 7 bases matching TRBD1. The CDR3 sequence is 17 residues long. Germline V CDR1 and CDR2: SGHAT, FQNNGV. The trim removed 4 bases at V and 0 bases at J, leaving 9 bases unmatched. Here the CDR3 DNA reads TGTGCCAGCAGCTCCGGGACAGTCCTCAGCTCCTACAATGAGCAGTTCTTC. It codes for CASSSGTVLSSYNEQFF.

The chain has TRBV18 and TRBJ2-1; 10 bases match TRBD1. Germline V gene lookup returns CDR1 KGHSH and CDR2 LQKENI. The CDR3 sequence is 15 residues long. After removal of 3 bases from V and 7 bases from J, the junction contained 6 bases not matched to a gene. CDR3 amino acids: CASSPSGTGENEQFF. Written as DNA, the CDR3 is TGTGCCAGCTCACCCTCCGGGACAGGGGAAAATGAGCAGTTCTTC. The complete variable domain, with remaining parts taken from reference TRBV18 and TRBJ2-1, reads NAGVMQNPRHLVRRRGQEARLRCSPMKGHSHVYWYRQLPEEGLKFMVYLQKENIIDESGMPKERFSAEFPKEGPSILRIQQVVRGDSAAYFCASSPSGTGENEQFFGPGTRLTVL.

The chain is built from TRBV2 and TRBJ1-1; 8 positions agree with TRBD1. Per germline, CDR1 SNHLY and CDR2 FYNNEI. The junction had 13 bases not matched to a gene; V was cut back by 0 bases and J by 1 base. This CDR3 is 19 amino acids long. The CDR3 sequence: CASSEALPSGGLRNTEAFF. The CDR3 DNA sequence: TGTGCCAGCAGTGAAGCGCTCCCGTCAGGGGGCCTCAGGAACACTGAAGCTTTCTTT.

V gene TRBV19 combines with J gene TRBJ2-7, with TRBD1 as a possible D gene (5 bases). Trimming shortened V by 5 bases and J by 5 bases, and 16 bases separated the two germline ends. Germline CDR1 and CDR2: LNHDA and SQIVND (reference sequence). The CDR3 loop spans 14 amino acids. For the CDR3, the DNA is TGTGCCAGTAGTCTTACAGGCCCCCGGAACGAGCAGTACTTC. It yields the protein CASSLTGPRNEQYF.

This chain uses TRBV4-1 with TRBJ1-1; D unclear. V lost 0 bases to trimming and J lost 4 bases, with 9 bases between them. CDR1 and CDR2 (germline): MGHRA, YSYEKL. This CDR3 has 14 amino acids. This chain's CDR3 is CASSQDLGVTEAFF. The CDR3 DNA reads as TGCGCCAGCAGCCAAGATTTGGGAGTCACTGAAGCTTTCTTT.

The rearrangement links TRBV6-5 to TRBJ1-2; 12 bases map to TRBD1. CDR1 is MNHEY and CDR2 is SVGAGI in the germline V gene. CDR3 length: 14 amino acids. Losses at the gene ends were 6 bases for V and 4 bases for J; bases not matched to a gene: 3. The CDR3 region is CASRWDRGPYGYTF. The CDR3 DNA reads TGTGCCAGCAGATGGGACAGGGGGCCCTATGGCTACACCTTC.